These T cell receptor beta chains were read from a single sample in a study of T cells of healthy individuals. TCRdb used MiXCR to reprocess the 5' RACE reads, holding one entry per CDR3 protein. This sample carries tens of thousands of distinct CDR3 sequences, 15% to 20% of them seen once, and the ten largest clones take approximately 4.8%. These receptor sequences come from a human donor in good health. The CDR3 runs from the conserved cysteine through the conserved F or W. Fields, in order: CDR3 protein, CDR3 DNA, J gene, clone size, V gene, D gene. D genes are given only for firm matches. Rows may omit the clone size; those that give it use once, few, many or a size class.

CDR3: CASSLRGVQVHEQYF
DNA: TGTGCCAGCAGTTTAAGGGGTGTTCAGGTCCACGAGCAGTACTTC
J: TRBJ2-7
size: many
V: TRBV28
D: .

CDR3: CASSLNRSGKNIQYF
DNA: TGTGCCAGCAGTTTAAACAGGTCGGGCAAAAACATTCAGTACTTC
J: TRBJ2-4
size: few
V: TRBV27
D: .

CDR3: CSAAQGNEKLFF
DNA: TGCAGCGCCGCACAGGGGAATGAAAAACTGTTTTTT
J: TRBJ1-4
size: .
V: TRBV29-1
D: TRBD1

CDR3: CATRAGGKNNEQFF
DNA: TGTGCCACCCGAGCGGGGGGGAAAAACAATGAGCAGTTCTTC
J: TRBJ2-1
size: few
V: TRBV28
D: TRBD2

CDR3: CASSLLAGEQYF
DNA: TGTGCCAGCAGCTTACTAGCGGGAGAGCAGTACTTC
J: TRBJ2-7
size: many
V: TRBV7-9
D: TRBD2

CDR3: CSATPGQGARAEAFF
DNA: TGCAGTGCCACCCCGGGACAGGGGGCGCGGGCTGAAGCTTTCTTT
J: TRBJ1-1
size: few
V: TRBV20-1
D: TRBD1

CDR3: CAIAGGPYEQFF
DNA: TGTGCCATCGCGGGGGGGCCGTATGAGCAGTTCTTC
J: TRBJ2-1
size: .
V: TRBV12-3/TRBV12-4
D: TRBD2

CDR3: CASSYGTVNTEAFF
DNA: TGTGCCAGCAGCTACGGGACAGTGAACACTGAAGCTTTCTTT
J: TRBJ1-1
size: .
V: TRBV4-2
D: TRBD1

CDR3: CASSSGGYQPQHF
DNA: TGTGCCAGCAGCTCGGGTGGTTATCAGCCCCAGCATTTT
J: TRBJ1-5
size: many
V: TRBV7-2
D: .

CDR3: CSATREGNQPQHF
DNA: TGCAGTGCTACCAGAGAGGGCAATCAGCCCCAGCATTTT
J: TRBJ1-5
size: few
V: TRBV20-1
D: .

CDR3: CASSLGDMNTEAFF
DNA: TGCGCCAGCAGCTTGGGAGATATGAACACTGAAGCTTTCTTT
J: TRBJ1-1
size: few
V: TRBV5-1
D: .

CDR3: CSVEAGQAYTF
DNA: TGCAGCGTTGAAGCGGGGCAGGCCTACACCTTC
J: TRBJ1-2
size: medium-sized
V: TRBV29-1
D: .

CDR3: CASSVPAGGSLDEQFF
DNA: TGTGCCAGTAGTGTACCTGCGGGGGGGAGTCTCGATGAGCAGTTCTTC
J: TRBJ2-1
size: .
V: TRBV19
D: TRBD2

CDR3: CASSPDPGEGLETQYF
DNA: TGTGCCAGCAGTCCCGATCCGGGTGAGGGCCTAGAGACCCAGTACTTC
J: TRBJ2-5
size: .
V: TRBV12-3/TRBV12-4
D: .

CDR3: CASTPGVNEQYF
DNA: TGTGCCAGCACCCCGGGAGTGAACGAGCAGTACTTC
J: TRBJ2-7
size: many
V: TRBV28
D: .

CDR3: CASRNATNEKLFF
DNA: TGTGCCAGTAGAAACGCAACTAATGAAAAACTGTTTTTT
J: TRBJ1-4
size: many
V: TRBV19
D: .

CDR3: CATSRAGGEEKLFF
DNA: TGTGCCACCAGCAGAGCGGGGGGAGAAGAAAAACTGTTTTTT
J: TRBJ1-4
size: few
V: TRBV15
D: .

CDR3: CSARAGGLSYEQYF
DNA: TGCAGTGCTAGAGCCGGGGGCCTCTCCTACGAGCAGTACTTC
J: TRBJ2-7
size: many
V: TRBV20-1
D: .

CDR3: CASSSGAGANVLTF
DNA: TGTGCCAGCAGCTCAGGAGCTGGGGCCAACGTCCTGACTTTC
J: TRBJ2-6
size: many
V: TRBV11-3
D: .

CDR3: CARSLYADTQYF
DNA: TGTGCCAGAAGCTTGTACGCCGATACGCAGTATTTT
J: TRBJ2-3
size: .
V: TRBV5-3
D: .

CDR3: CASSYSNRGETQYF
DNA: TGTGCCAGCAGTTACTCGAACAGGGGTGAGACCCAGTACTTC
J: TRBJ2-5
size: many
V: TRBV6-5
D: TRBD1

CDR3: CASSARADIQYF
DNA: TGCGCCAGCAGCGCCAGGGCGGACATTCAGTACTTC
J: TRBJ2-4
size: .
V: TRBV5-1
D: .

CDR3: CASSQDPGGTGELFF
DNA: TGTGCCAGCAGCCAAGATCCAGGGGGCACCGGGGAGCTGTTTTTT
J: TRBJ2-2
size: many
V: TRBV4-2
D: TRBD1

CDR3: CASSLGSIAGSYNEQFF
DNA: TGTGCCAGCAGCTTAGGATCAATAGCGGGGTCCTACAATGAGCAGTTCTTC
J: TRBJ2-1
size: .
V: TRBV7-9
D: TRBD2

CDR3: CSARTASGEKLFF
DNA: TGCAGTGCTCGGACAGCCAGTGGGGAAAAACTGTTTTTT
J: TRBJ1-4
size: few
V: TRBV20-1
D: .

CDR3: CASSLRGDGIQYF
DNA: TGTGCCAGCAGCTTAAGGGGCGACGGCATTCAGTACTTC
J: TRBJ2-4
size: .
V: TRBV7-9
D: .

CDR3: CASSPSPSGAFF
DNA: TGTGCCAGCAGTCCTTCCCCCTCTGGCGCTTTCTTT
J: TRBJ1-1
size: many
V: TRBV28
D: .

CDR3: CASSPGGTSSYEQYF
DNA: TGTGCCAGCTCCCCCGGGGGGACATCATCCTACGAGCAGTACTTC
J: TRBJ2-7
size: .
V: TRBV28
D: .

CDR3: CASSQEPQGFAEAFF
DNA: TGCGCCAGCAGCCAAGAACCCCAGGGGTTCGCCGAAGCTTTCTTT
J: TRBJ1-1
size: many
V: TRBV4-3
D: .

CDR3: CASSLALDSGYGYTF
DNA: TGTGCCAGCAGCTTAGCGCTTGACAGCGGCTATGGCTACACCTTC
J: TRBJ1-2
size: many
V: TRBV7-2
D: .

CDR3: CASSSHAGADTEAFF
DNA: TGTGCCAGCAGTTCCCACGCAGGGGCGGACACTGAAGCTTTCTTT
J: TRBJ1-1
size: few
V: TRBV28
D: .

CDR3: CASSSLQTGNTGELFF
DNA: TGCGCCAGCAGCTCGCTTCAGACAGGGAACACCGGGGAGCTGTTTTTT
J: TRBJ2-2
size: .
V: TRBV5-1
D: .

CDR3: CASGRDRVGSPLHF
DNA: TGTGCCAGCGGCCGGGACAGGGTGGGTTCACCCCTCCACTTT
J: TRBJ1-6
size: .
V: TRBV9
D: TRBD1

CDR3: CASSQWAPETQYF
DNA: TGTGCCAGCAGCCAATGGGCTCCAGAGACCCAGTACTTC
J: TRBJ2-5
size: few
V: TRBV14
D: .

CDR3: CASSPAGELFF
DNA: TGTGCCAGCAGTCCGGCCGGGGAGCTGTTTTTT
J: TRBJ2-2
size: few
V: TRBV12-3/TRBV12-4
D: .

CDR3: CASSKSTDEKLFF
DNA: TGTGCCAGCTCAAAGTCGACGGATGAAAAACTGTTTTTT
J: TRBJ1-4
size: many
V: TRBV18
D: .

CDR3: CSATAGGPLNEQFF
DNA: TGCAGCGCCACAGCGGGAGGGCCTTTAAATGAGCAGTTCTTC
J: TRBJ2-1
size: many
V: TRBV29-1
D: TRBD2

CDR3: CASSLAAVGPRTEQFF
DNA: TGCGCCAGCAGCTTGGCCGCGGTGGGCCCGAGGACTGAGCAGTTCTTC
J: TRBJ2-1
size: many
V: TRBV5-1
D: .

CDR3: CAWSVLAGDNEQFF
DNA: TGTGCCTGGAGTGTACTAGCGGGGGACAATGAGCAGTTCTTC
J: TRBJ2-1
size: .
V: TRBV30
D: TRBD2